These 12 T cell receptor beta chains originate from one sample sequenced in a study of blood T cell repertoires in COVID-19. The repertoire was sequenced with immunoSEQ multiplex PCR; TCRdb's copy has only in-frame clones and lacks some. The sample contains around 240,000 clones, 82% of which appear only once. The sequenced sample was peripheral blood. These receptors came from an elderly woman with acute or convalescent COVID-19.

This rearrangement joins TRBV29-1 to TRBJ1-2; D gene unclear. The V end was cut by 6 bases, the J end by 13 bases, with 27 bases between. Germline assignment: CDR1 SQVTM and CDR2 ANQGSEA. The CDR3 totals 14 residues. This chain's CDR3 is CSVPPPAEGGMLTF. CDR3 in DNA: TGCAGCGTCCCACCCCCGGCTGAGGGTGGTATGCTCACCTTC. The complete variable domain, with remaining parts taken from reference TRBV29-1 and TRBJ1-2, reads SAVISQKPSRDICQRGTSLTIQCQVDSQVTMMFWYRQQPGQSLTLIATANQGSEATYESGFVIDKFPISRPNLTFSTLTVSNMSPEDSSIYLCSVPPPAEGGMLTFGSGTRLTVV.

The V and J genes are TRBV4-2 and TRBJ2-7; 13 bases map to TRBD2. The CDR3 totals 16 residues. Germline loops: CDR1 LGHNA, CDR2 YNFKEQ. V gave up 0 bases and J gave up 4 bases; unmatched junction bases: 3. CDR3 protein: CASSQDPTSGRYEQYF. The CDR3 DNA sequence: TGTGCCAGCAGCCAAGATCCGACTAGCGGGAGGTACGAGCAGTACTTC.

The chain's CDR3 is CASSALGTSGNEQFF. The CDR3 DNA follows: TGTGCCAGCAGTGCCCTTGGGACTAGCGGCAATGAGCAGTTCTTC. The rearrangement links TRBV2 to TRBJ2-1; 11 bases line up with TRBD2. This CDR3 region has 15 residues. Per the germline V gene, CDR1 is SNHLY and CDR2 is FYNNEI. The trim removed 4 bases at V and 6 bases at J, leaving 5 bases unmatched.

The rearrangement joins TRBV5-1 to TRBJ2-5; the match to TRBD1 covers 7 bases. CDR1 SGHRS and CDR2 YFSETQ come from the germline V gene. V shed 2 bases and J 1 base; nucleotides not matched to a gene: 8. The CDR3 spans 16 residues. In DNA form, the CDR3 reads TGCGCCAGCAGCTTTCCCGGACAGGCCCGCCAAGAGACCCAGTACTTC. Encoded protein: CASSFPGQARQETQYF. Together with reference TRBV5-1 and TRBJ2-5, the CDR3 gives the full variable domain: KAGVTQTPRYLIKTRGQQVTLSCSPISGHRSVSWYQQTPGQGLQFLFEYFSETQRNKGNFPGRFSGRQFSNSRSEMNVSTLELGDSALYLCASSFPGQARQETQYFGPGTRLLVL.

Only one count was recorded for this clone. Other DNA sequences from this sample encode an identical CDR3 as well. The chain employs TRBV28 and TRBJ1-3; D not resolved. V lost 6 bases and J 0 bases, leaving 12 bases between the germline ends. CDR3 length: 15 amino acids. CDR1 is MDHEN, CDR2 SYDVKM, per germline. As DNA, the CDR3 is TGTGCCAGCAGGTCCAGGCTGGGCTCTGGAAACACCATATATTTT. It is translated as CASRSRLGSGNTIYF.

The chain links TRBV7-3 to TRBJ1-6; TRBD1 matches 8 bases. The CDR3 loop spans 15 amino acids. Germline assignment: CDR1 SGHTA and CDR2 FQGTGA. J lost 9 bases, V lost 4 bases, and 8 bases had no gene match. The CDR3: CASSSSDRGSSPLHF. The DNA of the CDR3 is TGTGCCAGCAGCTCGTCCGACAGGGGCAGTTCACCCCTCCACTTT.

The CDR3 sequence: CASTTTGLALGNEQFF. The CDR3 nucleotides read TGTGCCAGTACTACAACGGGACTAGCCTTAGGCAATGAGCAGTTCTTC. V is TRBV19 and J is TRBJ2-1; 9 nucleotides line up with TRBD2. Germline CDR1 and CDR2: LNHDA and SQIVND (reference sequence). J was trimmed by 6 bases and V by 7 bases; bases with no gene match: 13. CDR3 length: 16 amino acids.

The chain joins TRBV7-3 to TRBJ2-3, with a possible D match to TRBD2 (6 bases). Per the germline V gene, CDR1 is SGHTA and CDR2 is FQGTGA. The CDR3 length is 18 residues. The ends were cut back, 2 bases at V and 2 bases at J, with 20 bases in the middle. The CDR3 loop reads CASSLFSGGDLATDTQYF. The CDR3 nucleotides read TGTGCCAGCAGCTTATTTTCAGGAGGGGATTTGGCCACAGATACGCAGTATTTT.

V usage is TRBV15 and J usage is TRBJ2-7; D perhaps matches TRBD2 (6 bases). Trimming cost V 5 bases and J 3 bases, with 17 bases left between them. Germline CDR1 and CDR2: LNHNV and YYDKDF (reference sequence). This CDR3 has 15 amino acids. CDR3: CATSRRDGGSYEQYF. The CDR3 nucleotides are TGTGCCACCAGCCGGCGGGACGGAGGGAGCTACGAGCAGTACTTC.

As for this clone: Other DNA sequences in this specimen translate into the identical CDR3. This chain joins TRBV15 and TRBJ1-1; D uncertain. The CDR3 runs 13 residues. V was trimmed by 1 base and J by 5 bases, leaving 8 bases between them. From germline, CDR1 is LNHNV and CDR2 YYDKDF (reference sequence). The CDR3, as DNA: TGTGCCACCAGCAGAGTTGGAGGTACTGAAGCTTTCTTT. As protein: CATSRVGGTEAFF. Full variable domain (rest looked up from reference TRBV15 and TRBJ1-1): DAMVIQNPRYQVTQFGKPVTLSCSQTLNHNVMYWYQQKSSQAPKLLFHYYDKDFNNEADTPDNFQSRRPNTSFCFLDIRSPGLGDTAMYLCATSRVGGTEAFFGQGTRLTVV.

The chain links TRBV11-2 to TRBJ2-5; D not resolved. The CDR3 consists of 13 residues. Trimming pared 4 bases from V and 1 base from J, leaving 7 bases between. Per germline, CDR1 SGHAT and CDR2 FQNNGV. The CDR3 nucleotides read TGTGCCAGCAGCTCCAGCGTCCAAGAGACCCAGTACTTC. Translating it yields CASSSSVQETQYF.

This sequence joins TRBV3-1 (or the pseudogene TRBV3-2) and TRBJ2-5, with 14 nucleotides matching TRBD2. Germline CDR1 LGHDT, CDR2 YNNKEL (reference sequence). V gave up 1 base and J gave up 2 bases; unmatched junction bases: 15. The CDR3 length is 21 residues. For the CDR3, the DNA is TGTGCCAGCAGCCAAGTTTCCGGGACTAGCGGGAGAGTGGTAGGGCAAGAGACCCAGTACTTC. Translation: CASSQVSGTSGRVVGQETQYF.